This T cell receptor beta chain was observed in a study of identical twins. A single record per CDR3 protein comes from TCRdb applying MiXCR to the 5' RACE reads. The sample carries around 500,000 distinct CDR3 sequences, more than 13% recorded once. Germline values: CDR1 DFQATT, CDR2 SNEGSKA (reference sequence). The CDR3 length is 14 residues. With V trimmed by 0 bases and J by 3 bases, 5 bases remained unmatched. This same sample was also taken into another study, of yellow fever vaccine responses in identical twins.

This sequence was found in a young woman in good health. V gene TRBV20-1 combines with J gene TRBJ2-7, with 7 bases that match TRBD1. Sequenced: CD4+ T cells sorted from blood. CDR3 DNA: TGCAGTGCTAGAGATATAGACAGGGTCTACGAGCAGTACTTC. Translation: CSARDIDRVYEQYF.